This TCR beta chain was recovered during a study of quantifying T cell responses using KT2 cells. The wider study: Reverse transcription used primers in the TCR alpha and beta constant regions. The second PCR ran as a qPCR until a predetermined fluorescence threshold was reached.

An oligo carrying a UMI was ligated to the cDNA 3' end. An equimolar mix of RC1.1 and RC1.2 primed the beta chain across TRBC1 and TRBC2. One entry per CDR3 protein, called by TCRdb with MiXCR from the UMI-ligation and nested PCR reads. The sample comprises approximately 50,000 distinct CDR3 sequences, about 9.9% of which are singletons, and roughly 10% rests with the top ten. The sequence came from a human donor. The specimen sequenced was PBMCs spiked with cells of the T cell clone KT2.

In DNA, the CDR3 is TGTGCCAGCAGCCTTCACCTCACGGTCGTTGGAACTGAAGCTTTCTTT. Protein sequence: CASSLHLTVVGTEAFF. V and J are TRBV3-1 and TRBJ1-1; no clear D gene. Per germline, CDR1 LGHDT and CDR2 YNNKEL (reference sequence). This CDR3 is built from 16 residues. V was shortened by 4 bases and J by 5 bases, with 20 bases between the two germline ends.